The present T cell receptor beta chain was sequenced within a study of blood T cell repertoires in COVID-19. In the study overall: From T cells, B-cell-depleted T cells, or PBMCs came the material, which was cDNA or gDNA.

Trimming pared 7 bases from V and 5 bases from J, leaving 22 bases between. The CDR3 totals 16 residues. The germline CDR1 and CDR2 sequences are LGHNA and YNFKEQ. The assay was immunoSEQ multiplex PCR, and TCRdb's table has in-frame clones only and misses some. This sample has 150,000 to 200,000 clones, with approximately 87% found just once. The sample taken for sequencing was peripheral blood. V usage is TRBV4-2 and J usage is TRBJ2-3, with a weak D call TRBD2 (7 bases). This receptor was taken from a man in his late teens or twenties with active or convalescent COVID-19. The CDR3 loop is CASNSVGGGRGDTQYF. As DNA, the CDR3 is TGTGCCAGCAATTCAGTAGGGGGGGGACGAGGAGATACGCAGTATTTT.